The 17 T cell receptor beta chains in this list originate from one sample, sequenced in a study of T cell clonotyping in hematopoietic cell transplantation. Sequencing used immunoSEQ multiplex PCR; TCRdb keeps in-frame clones, though not all of them. The table records 2,000 to 2,500 clones, about 80% of them present only once. The material was PBMCs, obtained 100 days after allogeneic stem cell transplant. These receptors all come from a male patient aged 45 to 59 who had an allogeneic stem cell transplant from a related donor, so the T cells may come from the graft donor. Some clones in this sample may be carry-over from other donors' samples.

Relative to its sample, this clone is large. V usage is TRBV19 and J usage is TRBJ1-5; TRBD1 is a possible D gene (5 bases). Trimming pared 4 bases from V and 7 bases from J, leaving 11 bases between. The germline gives CDR1 LNHDA, CDR2 SQIVND (reference sequence). This CDR3 spans 13 amino acids. CDR3 region: CASSTGNGQPQHF. The CDR3 nucleotides are TGTGCCAGTAGTACAGGGAATGGGCAGCCCCAGCATTTT. The full variable domain, its missing parts supplied by reference TRBV19 and TRBJ1-5, is DGGITQSPKYLFRKEGQNVTLSCEQNLNHDAMYWYRQDPGQGLRLIYYSQIVNDFQKGDIAEGYSVSREKKESFPLTVTSAQKNPTAFYLCASSTGNGQPQHFGDGTRLSIL.

A few counts support this clone. CDR3 bases: TGCGCCAGCAGCTTGAACAGTAACAACGAGCAGTACTTC. Translated: CASSLNSNNEQYF. The rearrangement joins TRBV5-1 to TRBJ2-7; D not resolved. CDR1 and CDR2 (germline): SGHRS, YFSETQ. V was trimmed by 1 base and J by 5 bases, leaving 10 bases between them. This CDR3 contains 13 residues. Based on the CDR3 plus reference TRBV5-1 and TRBJ2-7, the full variable domain is KAGVTQTPRYLIKTRGQQVTLSCSPISGHRSVSWYQQTPGQGLQFLFEYFSETQRNKGNFPGRFSGRQFSNSRSEMNVSTLELGDSALYLCASSLNSNNEQYFGPGTRLTVT.

This clone was seen a handful of times. The genes are TRBV14 and TRBJ2-7; the D gene is possibly TRBD1 (5 bases). This CDR3 contains 15 residues. The V gene lost 0 bases and the J gene lost 2 bases, with 11 bases spanning the gap. In germline, CDR1 is SGHDN, CDR2 FVKESK. The CDR3 loop is CASSQELGHPYEQYF. As DNA, the CDR3 is TGTGCCAGCAGCCAAGAGTTAGGACACCCCTACGAGCAGTACTTC.

The rearrangement uses TRBV6-5 and TRBJ1-1; D call uncertain. V was trimmed by 4 bases and J by 5 bases, leaving 8 bases between them. The CDR3 has 12 residues. Germline CDR1 MNHEY, CDR2 SVGAGI. The CDR3 sequence: CASSLGRTEAFF. Here the CDR3 DNA reads TGTGCCAGCAGTTTGGGCAGAACTGAAGCTTTCTTT.

The chain uses TRBV13 and TRBJ2-5, with 8 positions matching TRBD2. Trimming cost V 4 bases and J 6 bases; bases outside gene matches: 10. The CDR3 consists of 15 residues. The V gene's germline CDR1 is PRHDT and CDR2 FYEKMQ (reference sequence). Here the CDR3 reads CASSSGGRSSKTQYF. For the CDR3, the DNA is TGTGCCAGCAGCTCGGGGGGGCGGTCTTCCAAGACCCAGTACTTC.

The chain couples TRBV25-1 to TRBJ1-5; D remains unclear. Germline V gene lookup returns CDR1 MGHDK and CDR2 SYGVNS. Deletions cut 1 base from V and 1 base from J, with 5 bases between. The CDR3 has 14 residues. The CDR3 region has the DNA TGTGCCAGCAGTGAATGGGGAAGCAATCAGCCCCAGCATTTT. Translating it yields CASSEWGSNQPQHF.

The V call is TRBV28, the J call TRBJ1-5, with unresolved D. The CDR3 extends over 14 amino acids. Germline CDR1 reads MDHEN; CDR2 reads SYDVKM. Trimming cost V 7 bases and J 0 bases, with 10 bases left between them. The CDR3 here is CASITGYSNQPQHF. Written as DNA, the CDR3 is TGTGCCAGCATTACGGGGTATAGCAATCAGCCCCAGCATTTT.

This chain connects TRBV30 to TRBJ1-4, with D uncertain. The V gene lost 2 bases and the J gene lost 5 bases, with 21 bases spanning the gap. The CDR3 has 17 amino acids. Germline CDR1 GTSNPN, CDR2 SVGIG (reference sequence). In nucleotides, the CDR3 is TGTGCCTGGAGTTCCGAGGACGGAGGATACCGGAATGAAAAACTGTTTTTT. This codes for CAWSSEDGGYRNEKLFF.

In its sample, this clone was seen a few times. The J gene is TRBJ2-1, the V gene TRBV14, with 9 bases fitting TRBD2. After removal of 1 base from V and 3 bases from J, the junction contained 4 bases not matched to a gene. This CDR3 is built from 16 residues. Looked up from germline, CDR1 is SGHDN and CDR2 is FVKESK. The CDR3, as DNA: TGTGCCAGCAGCCAAGGGTCTAGCGGGAACTACAATGAGCAGTTCTTC. Translated, it gives CASSQGSSGNYNEQFF.

This clone was seen a single time. The V call is TRBV6-5, the J call TRBJ2-3; tentative D call: TRBD2 (6 bases). Germline V gene sequence: CDR1 MNHEY, CDR2 SVGAGI. Trimming shortened V by 9 bases and J by 2 bases, and 12 bases separated the two germline ends. The CDR3 extends over 13 amino acids. CDR3 coding DNA: TGTGCCAGTAGGGGACTTTCCACAGATACGCAGTATTTT. It yields the protein CASRGLSTDTQYF.

Only one count was recorded for this clone. The J gene is TRBJ1-4, the V gene TRBV27; D perhaps matches TRBD1 (6 bases). From germline, CDR1 is MNHEY and CDR2 SMNVEV (reference sequence). The V end was cut by 5 bases, the J end by 2 bases, with 15 bases between. This CDR3 has 16 amino acids. The CDR3 DNA reads TGTGCCAGCAGTCCCAGGACAGATTTCACTAATGAAAAACTGTTTTTT. This sequence encodes CASSPRTDFTNEKLFF.

This chain joins TRBV10-3 and TRBJ2-1; TRBD1 aligns across 7 bases. Trimming took 2 bases from V and 4 from J; bases not matched to a gene: 8. The CDR3 runs 16 residues. The germline gives CDR1 ENHRY, CDR2 SYGVKD. The CDR3, as DNA: TGTGCCATCAGTGAGCCCTCGACAGGGAATTACAATGAGCAGTTCTTC. It codes for CAISEPSTGNYNEQFF.

This chain links TRBV5-1 with TRBJ2-7; weak D call: TRBD1 (5 bases). The germline V and J ends were trimmed by 1 base and 6 bases, with 11 bases remaining between them. CDR3 length equals 13 residues. Germline V CDR1 and CDR2: SGHRS, YFSETQ. The CDR3 sequence is CASSLQLRGEQYF. CDR3 sequence (DNA): TGCGCCAGCAGCTTGCAGTTAAGGGGCGAGCAGTACTTC.

J is TRBJ2-3 and V is TRBV27; 8 bases line up with TRBD1. The V gene's germline CDR1 is MNHEY and CDR2 SMNVEV (reference sequence). The CDR3 is 15 residues long. The ends lost 6 bases at V and 2 bases at J; junction bases unmatched: 7. CDR3 nucleotides: TGTGCCAGCAGCTCCGACAGGGGCCCCACAGATACGCAGTATTTT. Translation gives CASSSDRGPTDTQYF.

The chain recombines TRBV9 with TRBJ2-7; D ambiguous. V lost 3 bases and J 4 bases, leaving 17 bases between the germline ends. The germline V gene has CDR1 SGDLS and CDR2 YYNGEE. This CDR3 has 15 residues. CDR3 DNA: TGTGCCAGCAGCGCACTCGACGAACCCCTTTACGAGCAGTACTTC. Its protein product is CASSALDEPLYEQYF.

This rearrangement joins TRBV30 to TRBJ2-2, with D possibly called TRBD1 or TRBD2 (7 bases each). Trimming took 1 base from V and 6 from J, leaving 15 bases between them. CDR1 is GTSNPN, CDR2 SVGIG, per germline (reference sequence). The CDR3 totals 15 residues. The CDR3 spells CAWSGQGGAAGELFF. For the CDR3, the DNA is TGTGCCTGGAGTGGGCAGGGGGGGGCGGCCGGGGAGCTGTTTTTT.

The V call is TRBV7-2, the J call TRBJ1-5, with D unclear. Looked up from germline, CDR1 is SGHTA and CDR2 is FQGNSA. The V and J ends lost 2 bases and 7 bases respectively, with 9 bases between them. This CDR3 contains 13 residues. CDR3 in amino acids: CASSLYRTQPQHF. CDR3 in DNA: TGTGCCAGCAGCTTATATAGGACCCAGCCCCAGCATTTT.